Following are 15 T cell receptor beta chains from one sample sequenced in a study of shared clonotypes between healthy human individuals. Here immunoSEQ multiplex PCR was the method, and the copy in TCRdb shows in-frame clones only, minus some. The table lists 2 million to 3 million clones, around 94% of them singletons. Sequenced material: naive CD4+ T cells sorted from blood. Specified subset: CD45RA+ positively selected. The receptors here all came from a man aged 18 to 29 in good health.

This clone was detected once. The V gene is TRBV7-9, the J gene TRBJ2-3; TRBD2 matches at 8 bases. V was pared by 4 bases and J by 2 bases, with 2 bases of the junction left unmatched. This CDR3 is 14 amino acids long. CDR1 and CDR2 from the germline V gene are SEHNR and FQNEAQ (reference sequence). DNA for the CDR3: TGTGCCAGCAGCTGGGGACTAGACACAGATACGCAGTATTTT. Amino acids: CASSWGLDTDTQYF.

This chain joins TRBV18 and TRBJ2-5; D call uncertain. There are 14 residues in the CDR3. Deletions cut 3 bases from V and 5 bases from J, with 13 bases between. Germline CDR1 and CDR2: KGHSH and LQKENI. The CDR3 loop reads CASSPTRLKETQYF. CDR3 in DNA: TGTGCCAGCTCACCGACTCGGCTAAAGGAGACCCAGTACTTC.

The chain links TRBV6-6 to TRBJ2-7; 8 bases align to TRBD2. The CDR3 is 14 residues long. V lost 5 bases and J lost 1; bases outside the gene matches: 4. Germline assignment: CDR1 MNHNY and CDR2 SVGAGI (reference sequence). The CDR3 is CASSRTSPSYEQYF. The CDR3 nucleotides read TGTGCCAGCAGTCGGACTAGCCCGTCCTACGAGCAGTACTTC.

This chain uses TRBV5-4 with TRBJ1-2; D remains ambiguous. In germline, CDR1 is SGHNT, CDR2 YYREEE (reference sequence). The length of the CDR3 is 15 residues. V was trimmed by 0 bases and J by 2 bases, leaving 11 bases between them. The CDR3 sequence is CASSLGVATNYGYTF. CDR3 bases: TGTGCCAGCAGCTTGGGGGTAGCCACCAACTATGGCTACACCTTC.

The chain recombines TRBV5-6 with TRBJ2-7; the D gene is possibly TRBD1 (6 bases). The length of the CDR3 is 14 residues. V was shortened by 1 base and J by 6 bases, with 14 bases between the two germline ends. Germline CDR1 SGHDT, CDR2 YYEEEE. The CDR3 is CASSLYTGTVEQYF. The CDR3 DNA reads TGTGCCAGCAGCTTGTACACAGGGACGGTCGAGCAGTACTTC.

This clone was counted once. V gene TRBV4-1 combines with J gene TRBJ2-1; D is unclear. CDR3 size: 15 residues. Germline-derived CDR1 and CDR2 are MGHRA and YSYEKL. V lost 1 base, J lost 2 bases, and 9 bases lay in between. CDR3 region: CASSQGIGTYNEQFF. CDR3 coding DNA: TGCGCCAGCAGCCAAGGGATTGGGACCTACAATGAGCAGTTCTTC.

The CDR3, as DNA: TGTGCCAGCAGTGAATTCTTAAGGACAGGGGCTAATGAAAAACTGTTTTTT. It yields the protein CASSEFLRTGANEKLFF. This chain links TRBV25-1 with TRBJ1-4; TRBD1 aligns across 9 bases. The junction had 6 bases not matched to a gene; V was cut back by 1 base and J by 3 bases. The germline CDR1 and CDR2 sequences are MGHDK and SYGVNS. The CDR3 totals 17 residues. The variable domain in full, completed from reference TRBV25-1 and TRBJ1-4, reads EADIYQTPRYLVIGTGKKITLECSQTMGHDKMYWYQQDPGMELHLIHYSYGVNSTEKGDLSSESTVSRIRTEHFPLTLESARPSHTSQYLCASSEFLRTGANEKLFFGSGTQLSVL.

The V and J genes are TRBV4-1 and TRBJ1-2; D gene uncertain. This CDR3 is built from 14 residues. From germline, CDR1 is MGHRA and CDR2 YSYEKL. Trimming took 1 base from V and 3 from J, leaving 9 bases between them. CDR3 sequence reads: CASSQGSVYYGYTF. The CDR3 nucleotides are TGCGCCAGCAGCCAAGGATCAGTATACTATGGCTACACCTTC.

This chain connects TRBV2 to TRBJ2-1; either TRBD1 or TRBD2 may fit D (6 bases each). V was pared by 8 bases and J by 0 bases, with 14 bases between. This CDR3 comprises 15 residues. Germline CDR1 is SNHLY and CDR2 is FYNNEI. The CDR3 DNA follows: TGTGCCAGCGTAAAAGGGGGGAGCTCCTACAATGAGCAGTTCTTC. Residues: CASVKGGSSYNEQFF.

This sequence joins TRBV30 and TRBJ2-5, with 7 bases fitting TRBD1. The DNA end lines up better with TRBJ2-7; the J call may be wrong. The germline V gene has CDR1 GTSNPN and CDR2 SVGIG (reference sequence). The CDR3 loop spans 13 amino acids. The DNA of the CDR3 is TGTGCCTGGACGGGACAGTCTCCCTACGAGCAGTACTTC. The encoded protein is CAWTGQSPYEQYF.

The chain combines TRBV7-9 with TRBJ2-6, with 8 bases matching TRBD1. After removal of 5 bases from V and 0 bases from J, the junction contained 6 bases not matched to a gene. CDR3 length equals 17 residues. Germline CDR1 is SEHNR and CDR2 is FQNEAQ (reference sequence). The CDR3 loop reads CASSKTGVTSGANVLTF. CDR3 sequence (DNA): TGTGCCAGCAGCAAGACAGGGGTCACCTCTGGGGCCAACGTCCTGACTTTC.

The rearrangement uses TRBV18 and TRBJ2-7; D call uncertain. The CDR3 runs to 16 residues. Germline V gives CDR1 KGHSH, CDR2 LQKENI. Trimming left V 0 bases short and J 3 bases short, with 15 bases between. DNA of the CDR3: TGTGCCAGCTCACCACCGCTACAGAGTCATTACTACGAGCAGTACTTC. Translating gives CASSPPLQSHYYEQYF.

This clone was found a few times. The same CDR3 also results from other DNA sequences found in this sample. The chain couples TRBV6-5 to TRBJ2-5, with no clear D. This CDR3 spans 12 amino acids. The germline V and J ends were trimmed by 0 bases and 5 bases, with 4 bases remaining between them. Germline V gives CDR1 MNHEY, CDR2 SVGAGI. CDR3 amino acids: CASSYSGETQYF. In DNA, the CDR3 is TGTGCCAGCAGTTACTCGGGGGAGACCCAGTACTTC.

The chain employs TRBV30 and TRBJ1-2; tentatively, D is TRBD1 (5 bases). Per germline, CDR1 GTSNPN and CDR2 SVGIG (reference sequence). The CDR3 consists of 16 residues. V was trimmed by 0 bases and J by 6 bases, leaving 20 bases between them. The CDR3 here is CAWSVGRSRDYHGYTF. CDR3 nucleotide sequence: TGTGCCTGGAGTGTTGGAAGAAGCAGGGATTATCATGGCTACACCTTC.

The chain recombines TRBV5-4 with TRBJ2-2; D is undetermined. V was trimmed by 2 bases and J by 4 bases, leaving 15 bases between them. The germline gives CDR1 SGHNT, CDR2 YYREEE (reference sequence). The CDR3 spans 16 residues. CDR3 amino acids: CASSLSSASITGELFF. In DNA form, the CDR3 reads TGTGCCAGCAGCTTAAGTTCAGCGTCTATCACCGGGGAGCTGTTTTTT.